This T cell receptor (beta chain) was observed in a study of OX40 agonist ivuxolimab in advanced cancers. Study background: One hepatocellular carcinoma and a couple of cutaneous melanoma patients partially responded.

Study-level results: In the expanded peripheral T cells, antigen specificity was never determined.

A note on this clone: Its specificity is unknown.

The CDR3 loop spans 14 amino acids. Germline lookup yields CDR1 KGHSH and CDR2 LQKENI. V was shortened by 3 bases and J by 2 bases, with 10 bases between the two germline ends. Profiled with immunoSEQ multiplex PCR; TCRdb holds only in-frame clones, not every one. The data show 55,000 to 60,000 clones, over 80% seen once. The TCR was taken from an adult with an advanced solid tumor such as melanoma, head and neck, liver or kidney cancer. V is TRBV18 and J is TRBJ1-1; D gene ambiguous. This material consisted of CD4+ or CD8+ T cells sorted from blood, taken in a trial of the OX40 agonist ivuxolimab. CDR3 coding DNA: TGTGCCAGCTCACCCGGACGGCTCAACACTGAAGCTTTCTTT. Protein product: CASSPGRLNTEAFF.